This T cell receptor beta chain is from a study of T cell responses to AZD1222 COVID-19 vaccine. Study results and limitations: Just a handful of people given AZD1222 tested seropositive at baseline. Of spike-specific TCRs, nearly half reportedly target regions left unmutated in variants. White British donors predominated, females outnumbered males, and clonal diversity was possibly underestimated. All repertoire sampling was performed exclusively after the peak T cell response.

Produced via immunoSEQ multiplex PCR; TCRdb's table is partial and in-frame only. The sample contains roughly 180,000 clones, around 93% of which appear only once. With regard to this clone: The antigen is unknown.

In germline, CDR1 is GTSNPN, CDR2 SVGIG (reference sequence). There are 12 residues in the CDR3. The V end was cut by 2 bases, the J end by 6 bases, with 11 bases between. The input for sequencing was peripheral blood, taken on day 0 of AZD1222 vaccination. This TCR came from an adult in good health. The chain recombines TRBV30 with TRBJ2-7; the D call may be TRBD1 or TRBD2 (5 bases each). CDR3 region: CAWSRGTSEQYF. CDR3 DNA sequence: TGTGCCTGGAGTAGAGGGACCAGCGAGCAGTACTTC.